The 10 T cell receptor beta chains listed next were all sequenced from one sample in a study of vaccination effects on CD4 cells after COVID-19. Repertoires were generated with immunoSEQ multiplex PCR, while TCRdb's copy carries only in-frame clones and drops some. The data show tens of thousands of clones, 75% to 90% seen once. No cognate antigen is known for these TCRs. Sequencing followed a ViraFEST assay step that expanded antigen-specific CD4+ T cells with viral peptide pools. Having been cultured for about 10 days, the cells underwent CD4+ T cell isolation. Sequenced material: CD4+ T cells from PBMCs cultured with HCoV-229E spike peptides, taken before COVID-19 vaccination. The receptors were gathered from a human donor who received a COVID-19 vaccine.

This clone occurred a few times. The V and J genes are TRBV6-2 or TRBV6-3 and TRBJ1-1; no clear D gene. Looked up from germline, CDR1 is MNHEY and CDR2 is SVGEGT. Trimming cost V 2 bases and J 6 bases, with 7 bases left between them. There are 12 residues in the CDR3. CDR3 protein: CASSYLWAEAFF. The CDR3, as DNA: TGTGCCAGCAGTTACCTATGGGCTGAAGCTTTCTTT.

The chain employs TRBV19 and TRBJ1-5; tentative D call: TRBD1 (5 bases). Germline lookup yields CDR1 LNHDA and CDR2 SQIVND (reference sequence). Trimming took 3 bases from V and 2 from J, leaving 23 bases between them. The CDR3 is 19 amino acids. CDR3 in DNA: TGTGCCAGTAGTATGGGTGGGACCCGGGGGTTTGTAGGCAATCAGCCCCAGCATTTT. Its protein is CASSMGGTRGFVGNQPQHF. The whole variable domain, filled in from reference TRBV19 and TRBJ1-5, reads DGGITQSPKYLFRKEGQNVTLSCEQNLNHDAMYWYRQDPGQGLRLIYYSQIVNDFQKGDIAEGYSVSREKKESFPLTVTSAQKNPTAFYLCASSMGGTRGFVGNQPQHFGDGTRLSIL.

This clone was seen only a few times. This rearrangement joins TRBV18 to TRBJ2-5; 10 bases are a match to TRBD2. Germline V gene lookup returns CDR1 KGHSH and CDR2 LQKENI. The CDR3 is 13 amino acids. Trimming cost V 4 bases and J 5 bases; bases outside gene matches: 1. The DNA for the CDR3 is TGTGCCAGCTCACAGACTAGCGGGGAGACCCAGTACTTC. The encoded protein is CASSQTSGETQYF.

The V call is TRBV7-2, the J call TRBJ1-4, with D perhaps matching TRBD1 (5 bases). With 5 bases removed from V and 9 bases from J, the gap between germline ends came to 13 bases. This CDR3 is 13 amino acids long. In germline, CDR1 is SGHTA, CDR2 FQGNSA. The CDR3 loop reads CASSPRGGQKLFF. DNA of the CDR3: TGTGCCAGCAGCCCGAGGGGAGGGCAAAAACTGTTTTTT.

The chain carries TRBV19 and TRBJ2-1, with D uncertain. This CDR3 comprises 15 residues. Deletions cut 5 bases from V and 1 base from J, with 12 bases between. CDR1 and CDR2 from the germline V gene are LNHDA and SQIVND (reference sequence). This chain's CDR3 is CASSRLANSYNEQFF. CDR3 coding DNA: TGTGCCAGTAGTCGACTGGCCAATTCCTACAATGAGCAGTTCTTC.

The gene calls are TRBV7-2 and TRBJ2-2; no clear D gene. CDR3 length: 14 amino acids. V gave up 6 bases and J gave up 1 base, with 9 bases separating them. Looked up from germline, CDR1 is SGHTA and CDR2 is FQGNSA. Here the CDR3 reads CASRGLLNTGELFF. CDR3 DNA sequence: TGTGCCAGCAGGGGCCTCTTGAACACCGGGGAGCTGTTTTTT.

The chain uses TRBV3-1 (or the pseudogene TRBV3-2) and TRBJ1-3, with unresolved D. CDR3 length equals 17 residues. Looked up from germline, CDR1 is LGHDT and CDR2 is YNNKEL (reference sequence). V dropped 0 bases and J dropped 0 bases, with 12 bases sitting between them. The CDR3 bases are TGTGCCAGCAGCCAAGAGAGGATGGAGTTCTCTGGAAACACCATATATTTT. This sequence encodes CASSQERMEFSGNTIYF.

In this sample, this clone turned up a few times. CDR3 nucleotide sequence: TGTGCCAGTACTCCCGGGACAGGGTCCTACAATGAGCAGTTCTTC. Translation gives CASTPGTGSYNEQFF. The V and J genes are TRBV19 and TRBJ2-1; 9 bases map to TRBD1. Losses at the gene ends were 7 bases for V and 1 base for J; bases not matched to a gene: 5. CDR3 length equals 15 residues. Germline V gene lookup returns CDR1 LNHDA and CDR2 SQIVND (reference sequence).

The chain links TRBV5-1 to TRBJ2-6, with no clear D. Germline CDR1 reads SGHRS; CDR2 reads YFSETQ. V lost 4 bases and J lost 2, with 16 bases in between. CDR3 size: 17 residues. The CDR3 DNA follows: TGCGCCAGCAGCCAGTTCGTGAAGGGCCCTGGGGCCAACGTCCTGACTTTC. Protein product: CASSQFVKGPGANVLTF.

The chain couples TRBV18 to TRBJ2-1, with TRBD2 identical over 9 bases. Losses at the gene ends were 3 bases for V and 8 bases for J; bases not matched to a gene: 11. Germline V lookup: CDR1 KGHSH, CDR2 LQKENI. This CDR3 comprises 16 residues. CDR3 bases: TGTGCCAGCTCACCCCTGCAAGGCGGGGGGGTCGATGAGCAGTTCTTC. Residues: CASSPLQGGGVDEQFF.